Listed below are T cell receptor beta chains from one sample, sequenced in a study of cytomegalovirus exposure and HLA in healthy donors. TCRdb's table, derived via immunoSEQ multiplex PCR, lists solely in-frame clones and lacks some. The repertoire holds approximately 300,000 clones, 84% seen once, with 1.5% to 2.5% in the top ten. The sequenced sample was PBMCs. These TCRs come from a woman aged 40 to 49 in good health and CMV-seropositive. Both conserved end residues are part of each CDR3. Fields, in order: J gene, D gene, clone size, V gene, CDR3 protein, CDR3 DNA. D genes are given only for firm matches. Only some rows state a clone size, as once, few, many or a class for expanded clones.

TRBJ1-4	TRBD1	.	TRBV5-5	CASSLSIRTGVEKLFF	TGTGCCAGCAGCTTGAGCATCAGGACAGGGGTGGAAAAACTGTTTTTT
TRBJ1-4	TRBD1	.	TRBV12-5	CASGPDREGEKLFF	TGTGCTAGTGGTCCGGACAGGGAAGGCGAAAAACTGTTTTTT
TRBJ1-2	.	.	TRBV4-2	CASSQVEFYGYTF	TGTGCCAGCAGCCAAGTGGAGTTTTATGGCTACACCTTC
TRBJ2-7	TRBD2	.	TRBV11-3	CASSSLGTTPYEQYF	TGTGCCAGCAGCTCTCTGGGGACTACACCCTACGAGCAGTACTTC
TRBJ2-7	TRBD1	.	TRBV19	CASSIGLGTGGYEQYF	TGTGCCAGTAGTATAGGTCTTGGGACAGGGGGCTACGAGCAGTACTTC
TRBJ2-1	TRBD2	.	TRBV9	CASSPGGTSGDNEQFF	TGTGCCAGCAGCCCGGGGGGGACTAGCGGAGACAATGAGCAGTTCTTC
TRBJ1-4	TRBD1	.	TRBV6-1	CASTGQVLGEKLFF	TGTGCCAGCACAGGACAGGTCCTTGGGGAAAAACTGTTTTTT
TRBJ1-1	.	.	TRBV19	CASSIIGQLDEAFF	TGTGCCAGTAGTATTATAGGACAGTTGGATGAAGCTTTCTTT
TRBJ1-2	.	.	TRBV28	CASSFSILRPEFGYTF	TGTGCCAGCAGTTTTAGCATACTTAGGCCAGAGTTTGGCTACACCTTC
TRBJ1-5	.	.	TRBV6-1	CASSERGWQPQHF	TGTGCCAGCAGTGAACGAGGTTGGCAGCCCCAGCATTTT
TRBJ1-2	.	once	TRBV7-8	CASSLAGGRGYTF	TGTGCCAGCAGCTTAGCAGGGGGTCGCGGCTACACCTTC
TRBJ2-7	TRBD1	.	TRBV28	CASSLWTGSYEQYF	TGTGCCAGCAGTTTGTGGACAGGGTCCTACGAGCAGTACTTC
TRBJ2-7	.	.	TRBV7-9	CASSPLGVAASYEQYF	TGTGCCAGCAGCCCCCTCGGGGTAGCGGCTAGCTACGAGCAGTACTTC
TRBJ1-2	.	.	TRBV6-4	CASSLHAGEGKATNYGYTF	TGTGCCAGCAGTCTTCATGCCGGAGAGGGAAAAGCTACTAACTATGGCTACACCTTC
TRBJ2-7	TRBD1	once	TRBV7-2	CASSLEGTGVPYEQYF	TGTGCCAGCAGCTTAGAGGGGACAGGGGTTCCCTACGAGCAGTACTTC
TRBJ1-5	.	.	TRBV18	CASSQGVFQPQHF	TGTGCCAGCTCACAGGGGGTGTTTCAGCCCCAGCATTTT
TRBJ2-7	TRBD1	.	TRBV5-6	CASSWGQTYEQYF	TGTGCCAGCAGTTGGGGACAGACCTACGAGCAGTACTTC
TRBJ2-7	TRBD2	.	TRBV30	CAWSVGLAGTYEQYF	TGTGCCTGGAGTGTAGGGCTAGCGGGAACGTACGAGCAGTACTTC
TRBJ2-2	TRBD2	.	TRBV2	CASSAGGFTGELFF	TGTGCCAGCAGTGCGGGAGGGTTCACCGGGGAGCTGTTTTTT
TRBJ1-5	.	.	TRBV9	CASSVDQGSPQHF	TGTGCCAGCAGCGTAGATCAGGGTAGCCCCCAGCATTTT
TRBJ2-3	.	.	TRBV27	CASSYGARVTQYF	TGTGCCAGCAGTTACGGAGCCAGGGTAACGCAGTATTTT
TRBJ2-1	.	.	TRBV5-8	CASSLVSSVTYNEQFF	TGTGCCAGCAGCTTGGTATCGTCAGTGACCTACAATGAGCAGTTCTTC
TRBJ1-6	.	.	TRBV10-3	CAISAQDVNNSPLHF	TGTGCCATCAGTGCACAGGACGTGAATAATTCACCCCTCCACTTT
TRBJ1-2	.	few	TRBV28	CASSTTNYGYTF	TGTGCCAGCAGCACAACTAACTATGGCTACACCTTC
TRBJ1-5	.	.	TRBV16	CASSQWGGNQPQHF	TGTGCCAGCAGCCAATGGGGGGGCAATCAGCCCCAGCATTTT
TRBJ1-6	TRBD1	.	TRBV28	CASSTGRTGRVSPLHF	TGTGCCAGCAGTACCGGGCGGACAGGGCGGGTTTCACCCCTCCACTTT
TRBJ2-7	TRBD2	.	TRBV10-3	CAAGTSASYEQYF	TGTGCCGCCGGGACTAGCGCCTCCTACGAGCAGTACTTC
TRBJ1-1	.	once	TRBV5-4	CASSLDRANTEAFF	TGTGCCAGCAGCTTGGACAGGGCCAACACTGAAGCTTTCTTT
TRBJ2-7	.	.	TRBV6-5	CASSYGTESYEQYF	TGTGCCAGCAGTTACGGCACAGAGAGCTACGAGCAGTACTTC